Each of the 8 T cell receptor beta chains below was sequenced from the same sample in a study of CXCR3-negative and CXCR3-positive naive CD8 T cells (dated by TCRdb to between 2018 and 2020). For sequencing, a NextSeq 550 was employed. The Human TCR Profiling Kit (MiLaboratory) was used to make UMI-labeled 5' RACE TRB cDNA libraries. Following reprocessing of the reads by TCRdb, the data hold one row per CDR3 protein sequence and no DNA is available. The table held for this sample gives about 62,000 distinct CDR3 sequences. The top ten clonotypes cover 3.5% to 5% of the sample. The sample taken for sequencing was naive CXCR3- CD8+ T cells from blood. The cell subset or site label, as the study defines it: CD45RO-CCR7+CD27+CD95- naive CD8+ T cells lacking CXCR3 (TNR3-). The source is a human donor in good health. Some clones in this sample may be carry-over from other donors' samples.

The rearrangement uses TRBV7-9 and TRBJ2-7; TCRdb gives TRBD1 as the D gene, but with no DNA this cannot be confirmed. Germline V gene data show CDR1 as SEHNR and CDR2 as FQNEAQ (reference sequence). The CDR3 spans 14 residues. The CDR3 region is CASSLGQGDYEQYF.

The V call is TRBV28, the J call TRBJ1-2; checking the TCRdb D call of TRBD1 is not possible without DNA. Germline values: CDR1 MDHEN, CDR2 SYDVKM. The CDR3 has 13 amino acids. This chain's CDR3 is CASSSVRGTGYTF.

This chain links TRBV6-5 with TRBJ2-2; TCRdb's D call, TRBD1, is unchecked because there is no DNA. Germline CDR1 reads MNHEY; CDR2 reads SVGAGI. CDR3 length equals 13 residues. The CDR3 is CASSPSGSGELFF.

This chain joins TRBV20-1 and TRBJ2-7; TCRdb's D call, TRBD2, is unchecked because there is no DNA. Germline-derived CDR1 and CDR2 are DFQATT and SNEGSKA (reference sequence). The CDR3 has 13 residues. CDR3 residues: CSYRTSGTYEQYF.

The CDR3 sequence: CATSPRGSSYEQYF. The chain employs TRBV15 and TRBJ2-7; TCRdb's D call, TRBD1, is unchecked because there is no DNA. Germline assignment: CDR1 LNHNV and CDR2 YYDKDF (reference sequence). The CDR3 sequence is 14 residues long.

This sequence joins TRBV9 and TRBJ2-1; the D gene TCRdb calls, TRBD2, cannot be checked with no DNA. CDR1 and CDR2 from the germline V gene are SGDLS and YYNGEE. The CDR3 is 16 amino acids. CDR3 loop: CASSVAGLAGDHEQFF.

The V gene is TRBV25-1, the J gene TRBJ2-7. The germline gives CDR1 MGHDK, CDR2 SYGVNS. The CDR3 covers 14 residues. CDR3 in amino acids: CASSELEGTYEQYF.

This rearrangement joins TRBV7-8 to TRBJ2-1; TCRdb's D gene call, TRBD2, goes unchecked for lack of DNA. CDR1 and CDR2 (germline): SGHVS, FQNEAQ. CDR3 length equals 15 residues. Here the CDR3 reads CASSPRGGSSPEQFF.